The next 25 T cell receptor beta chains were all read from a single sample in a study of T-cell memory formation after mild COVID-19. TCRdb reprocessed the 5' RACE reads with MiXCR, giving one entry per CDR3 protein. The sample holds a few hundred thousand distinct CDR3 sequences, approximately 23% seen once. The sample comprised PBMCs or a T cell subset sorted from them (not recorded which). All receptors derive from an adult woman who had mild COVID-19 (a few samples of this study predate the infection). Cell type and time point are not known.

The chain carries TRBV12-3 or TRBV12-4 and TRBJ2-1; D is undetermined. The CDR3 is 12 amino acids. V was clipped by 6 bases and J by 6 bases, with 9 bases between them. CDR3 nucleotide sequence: TGTGCCAGCAGCCGGACGACCAATGAGCAGTTCTTC. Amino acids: CASSRTTNEQFF.

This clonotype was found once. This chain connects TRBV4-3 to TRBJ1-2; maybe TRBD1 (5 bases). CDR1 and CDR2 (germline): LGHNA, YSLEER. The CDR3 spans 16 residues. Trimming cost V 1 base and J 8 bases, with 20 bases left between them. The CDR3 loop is CASSQGLGDPGWGYTF. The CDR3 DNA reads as TGCGCCAGCAGCCAAGGATTGGGGGACCCGGGGTGGGGCTACACCTTC.

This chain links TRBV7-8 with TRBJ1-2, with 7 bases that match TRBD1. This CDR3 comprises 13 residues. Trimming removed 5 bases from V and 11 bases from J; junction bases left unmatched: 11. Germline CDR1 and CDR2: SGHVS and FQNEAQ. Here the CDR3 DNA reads TGTGCCAGCAGCAACCAATGGACAGGCGGATACACCTTC. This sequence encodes CASSNQWTGGYTF.

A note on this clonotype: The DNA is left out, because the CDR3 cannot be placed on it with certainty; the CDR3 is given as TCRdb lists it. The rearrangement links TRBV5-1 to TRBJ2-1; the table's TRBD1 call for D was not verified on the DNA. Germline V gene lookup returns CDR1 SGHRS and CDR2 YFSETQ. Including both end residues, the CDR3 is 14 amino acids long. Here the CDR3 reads CASSTSGPHNEQFF.

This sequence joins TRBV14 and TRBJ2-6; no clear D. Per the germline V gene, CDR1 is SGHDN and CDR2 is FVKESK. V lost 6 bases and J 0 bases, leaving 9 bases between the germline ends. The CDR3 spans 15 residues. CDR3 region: CASRLRSSGANVLTF. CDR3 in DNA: TGTGCCAGCAGATTAAGAAGCTCTGGGGCCAACGTCCTGACTTTC.

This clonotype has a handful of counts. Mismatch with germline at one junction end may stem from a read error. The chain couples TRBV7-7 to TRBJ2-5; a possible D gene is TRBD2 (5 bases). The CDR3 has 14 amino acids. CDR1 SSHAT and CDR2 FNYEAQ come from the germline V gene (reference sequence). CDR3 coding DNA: TGTGCTAGCAGCTTAGATAGGGAGCTGGAGACCCAGTACTTC. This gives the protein CASSLDRELETQYF.

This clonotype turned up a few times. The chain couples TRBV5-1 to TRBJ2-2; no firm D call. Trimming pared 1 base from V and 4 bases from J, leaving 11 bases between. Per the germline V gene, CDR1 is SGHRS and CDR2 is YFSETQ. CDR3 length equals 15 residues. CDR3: CASSLRTDGTGELFF. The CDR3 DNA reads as TGCGCCAGCAGCTTGAGGACGGATGGCACCGGGGAGCTGTTTTTT.

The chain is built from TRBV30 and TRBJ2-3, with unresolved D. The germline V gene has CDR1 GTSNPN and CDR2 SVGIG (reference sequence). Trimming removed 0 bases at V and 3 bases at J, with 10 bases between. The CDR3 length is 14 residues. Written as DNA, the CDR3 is TGTGCCTGGAGTGTCGGTGGCGGAACAGATACGCAGTATTTT. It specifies CAWSVGGGTDTQYF.

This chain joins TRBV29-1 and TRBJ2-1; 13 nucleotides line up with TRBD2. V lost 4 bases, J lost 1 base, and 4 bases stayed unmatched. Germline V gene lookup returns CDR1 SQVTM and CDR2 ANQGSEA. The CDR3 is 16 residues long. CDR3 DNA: TGCAGCGTTGTGGGACTAGCGGGACGATCCTACAATGAGCAGTTCTTC. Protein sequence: CSVVGLAGRSYNEQFF.

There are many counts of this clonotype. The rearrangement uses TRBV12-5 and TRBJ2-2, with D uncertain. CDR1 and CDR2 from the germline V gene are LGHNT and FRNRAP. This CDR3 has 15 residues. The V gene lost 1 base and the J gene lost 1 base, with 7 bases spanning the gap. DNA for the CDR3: TGTGCTAGTGGTTTGGGACCCATGAACACCGGGGAGCTGTTTTTT. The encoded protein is CASGLGPMNTGELFF. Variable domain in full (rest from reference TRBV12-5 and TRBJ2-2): DARVTQTPRHKVTEMGQEVTMRCQPILGHNTVFWYRQTMMQGLELLAYFRNRAPLDDSGMPKDRFSAEMPDATLATLKIQPSEPRDSAVYFCASGLGPMNTGELFFGEGSRLTVL.

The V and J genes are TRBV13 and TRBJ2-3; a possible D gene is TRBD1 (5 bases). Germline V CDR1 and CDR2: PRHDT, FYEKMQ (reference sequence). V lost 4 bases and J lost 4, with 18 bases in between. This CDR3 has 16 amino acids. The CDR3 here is CASSSSGQGGADTQYF. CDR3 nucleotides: TGTGCCAGCAGCTCCTCCGGGCAGGGTGGAGCAGATACGCAGTATTTT.

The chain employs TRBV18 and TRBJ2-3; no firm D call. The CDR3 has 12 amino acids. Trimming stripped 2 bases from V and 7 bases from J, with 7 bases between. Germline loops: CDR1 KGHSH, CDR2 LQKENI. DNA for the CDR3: TGTGCCAGCTCACCAATGGGCCATACGCAGTATTTT. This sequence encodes CASSPMGHTQYF.

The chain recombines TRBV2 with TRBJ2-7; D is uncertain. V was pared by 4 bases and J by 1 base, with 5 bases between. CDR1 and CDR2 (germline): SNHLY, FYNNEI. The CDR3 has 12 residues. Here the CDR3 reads CASSGWSYEQYF. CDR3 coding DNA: TGTGCCAGCAGTGGATGGTCCTACGAGCAGTACTTC.

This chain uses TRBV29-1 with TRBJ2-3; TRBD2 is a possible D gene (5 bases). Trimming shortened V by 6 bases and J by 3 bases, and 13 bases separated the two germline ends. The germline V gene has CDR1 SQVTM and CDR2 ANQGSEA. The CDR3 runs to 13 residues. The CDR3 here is CSVGRPLTDTQYF. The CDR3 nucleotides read TGCAGCGTGGGGAGACCTTTAACAGATACGCAGTATTTT.

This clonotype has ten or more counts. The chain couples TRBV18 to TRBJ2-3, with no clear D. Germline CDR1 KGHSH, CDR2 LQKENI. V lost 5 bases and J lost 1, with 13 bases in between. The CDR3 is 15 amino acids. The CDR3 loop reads CASSSLNPRTDTQYF. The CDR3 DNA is TGTGCCAGCTCATCTCTGAATCCTCGCACAGATACGCAGTATTTT.

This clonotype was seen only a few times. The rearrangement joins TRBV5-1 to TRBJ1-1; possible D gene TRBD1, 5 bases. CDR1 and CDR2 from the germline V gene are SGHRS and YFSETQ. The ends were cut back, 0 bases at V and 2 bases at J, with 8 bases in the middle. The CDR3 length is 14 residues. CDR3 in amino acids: CASSLDTGNTEAFF. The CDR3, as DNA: TGCGCCAGCAGCTTGGACACAGGAAACACTGAAGCTTTCTTT. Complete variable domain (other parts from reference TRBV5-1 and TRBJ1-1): KAGVTQTPRYLIKTRGQQVTLSCSPISGHRSVSWYQQTPGQGLQFLFEYFSETQRNKGNFPGRFSGRQFSNSRSEMNVSTLELGDSALYLCASSLDTGNTEAFFGQGTRLTVV.

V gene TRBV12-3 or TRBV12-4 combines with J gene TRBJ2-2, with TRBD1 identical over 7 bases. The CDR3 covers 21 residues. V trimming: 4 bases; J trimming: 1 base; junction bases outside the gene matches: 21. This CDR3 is CASSSSTTGTWFVENTGELFF. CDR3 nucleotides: TGTGCCAGCAGTTCATCGACGACAGGGACGTGGTTCGTGGAGAACACCGGGGAGCTGTTTTTT.

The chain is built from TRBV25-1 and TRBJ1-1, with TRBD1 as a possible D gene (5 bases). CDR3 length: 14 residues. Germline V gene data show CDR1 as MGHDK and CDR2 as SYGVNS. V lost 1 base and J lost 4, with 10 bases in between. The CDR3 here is CASSEFRGSTEAFF. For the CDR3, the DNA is TGTGCCAGCAGTGAATTTCGGGGGAGCACTGAAGCTTTCTTT.

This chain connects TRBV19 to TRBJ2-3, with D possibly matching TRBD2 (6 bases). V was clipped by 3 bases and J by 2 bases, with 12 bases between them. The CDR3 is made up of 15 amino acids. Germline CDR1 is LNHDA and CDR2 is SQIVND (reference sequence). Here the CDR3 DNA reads TGTGCCAGTAGTATTTCGGGACTCATCACAGATACGCAGTATTTT. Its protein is CASSISGLITDTQYF.

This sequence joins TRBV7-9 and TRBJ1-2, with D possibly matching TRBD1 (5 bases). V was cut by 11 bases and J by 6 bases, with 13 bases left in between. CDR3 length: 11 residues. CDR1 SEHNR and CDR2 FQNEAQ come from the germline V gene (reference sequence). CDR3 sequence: CALSMGDGYTF. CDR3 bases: TGTGCCCTCTCCATGGGGGATGGCTACACCTTC.

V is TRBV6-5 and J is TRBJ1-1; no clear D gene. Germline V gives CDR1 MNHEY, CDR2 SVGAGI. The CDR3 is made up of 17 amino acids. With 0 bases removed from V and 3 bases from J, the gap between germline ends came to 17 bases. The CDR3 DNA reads TGTGCCAGCAGTTACTCGACCGGTTATCTGGAGCACACTGAAGCTTTCTTT. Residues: CASSYSTGYLEHTEAFF.

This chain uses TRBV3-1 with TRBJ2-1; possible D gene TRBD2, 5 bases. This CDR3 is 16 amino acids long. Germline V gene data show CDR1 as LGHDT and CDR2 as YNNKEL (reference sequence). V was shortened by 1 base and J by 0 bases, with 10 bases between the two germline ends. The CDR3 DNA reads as TGTGCCAGCAGCCAAGTAGGCACTAGCTCCTACAATGAGCAGTTCTTC. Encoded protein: CASSQVGTSSYNEQFF.

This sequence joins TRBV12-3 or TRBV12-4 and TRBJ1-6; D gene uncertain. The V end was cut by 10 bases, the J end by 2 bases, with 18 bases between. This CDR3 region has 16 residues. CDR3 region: CAIVYRSLAYNSPLHF. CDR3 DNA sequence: TGTGCCATTGTTTATAGAAGTTTGGCCTATAATTCACCCCTCCACTTT.

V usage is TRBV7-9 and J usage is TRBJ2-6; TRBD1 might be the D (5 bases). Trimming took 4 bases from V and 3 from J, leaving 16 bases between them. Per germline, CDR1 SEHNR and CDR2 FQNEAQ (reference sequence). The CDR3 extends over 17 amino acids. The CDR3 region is CASSSITKGRGANVLTF. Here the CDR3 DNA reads TGTGCCAGCAGCTCTATTACGAAGGGGCGTGGGGCCAACGTCCTGACTTTC.

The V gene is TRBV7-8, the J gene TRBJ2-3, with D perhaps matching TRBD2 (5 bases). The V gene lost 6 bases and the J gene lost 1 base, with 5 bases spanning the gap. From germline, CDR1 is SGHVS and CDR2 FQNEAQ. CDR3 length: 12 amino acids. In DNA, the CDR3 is TGTGCCAGCAGGGGAGGCACAGATACGCAGTATTTT. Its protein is CASRGGTDTQYF.